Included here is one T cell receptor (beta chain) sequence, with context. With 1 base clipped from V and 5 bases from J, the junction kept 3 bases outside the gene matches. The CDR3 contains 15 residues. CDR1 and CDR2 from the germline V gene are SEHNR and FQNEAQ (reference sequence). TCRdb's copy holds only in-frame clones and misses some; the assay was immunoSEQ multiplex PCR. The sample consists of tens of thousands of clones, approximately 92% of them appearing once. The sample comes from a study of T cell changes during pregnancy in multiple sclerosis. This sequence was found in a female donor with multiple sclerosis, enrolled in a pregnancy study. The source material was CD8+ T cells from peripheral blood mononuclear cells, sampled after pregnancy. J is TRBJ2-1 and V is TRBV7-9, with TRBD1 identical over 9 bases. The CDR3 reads CASSLGQGGDNEQFF. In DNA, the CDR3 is TGTGCCAGCAGCTTAGGACAGGGGGGGGACAATGAGCAGTTCTTC.